This T cell receptor beta chain was recovered during a study of blood T cell repertoires in COVID-19. Study background: Specimens from acute and convalescent COVID-19 originated in the United States, Italy and Spain. PBMCs, B-cell-depleted T cells, or T cells were the source of the cDNA or gDNA that made up the material.

Authors' processing steps: The assay estimated nucleated cells by amplifying reference gene primers. Sequencing used immunoSEQ multiplex PCR; TCRdb keeps in-frame clones, though not all of them. V, J and clone size are taken as reported in that table, and D and trimming were inferred from the DNA itself. Of about 74,000 clones in the sample, roughly 90% were seen once. The J segment lost 0 bases and the V segment lost 8 bases, leaving 8 bases of the junction unmatched. Germline values: CDR1 LNHDA, CDR2 SQIVND (reference sequence). The CDR3 is made up of 15 amino acids. The sample comprised peripheral blood. The TCR originated in a man aged 50 to 60 with acute or convalescent COVID-19. The chain combines TRBV19 with TRBJ2-3; 7 bases fit TRBD1. DNA for the CDR3: TGTGCCAGTCGGTTGACAGGGACCAGCACAGATACGCAGTATTTT. The encoded protein is CASRLTGTSTDTQYF.